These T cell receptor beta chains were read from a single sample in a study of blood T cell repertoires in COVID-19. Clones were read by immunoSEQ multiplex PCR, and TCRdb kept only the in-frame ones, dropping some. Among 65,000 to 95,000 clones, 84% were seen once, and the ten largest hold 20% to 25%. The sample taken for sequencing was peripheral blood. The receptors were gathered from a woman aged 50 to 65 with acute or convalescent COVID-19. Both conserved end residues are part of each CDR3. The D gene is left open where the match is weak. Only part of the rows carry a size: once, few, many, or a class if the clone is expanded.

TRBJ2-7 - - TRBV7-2 CASSLGDRIVPEQYF TGTGCCAGCAGCTTAGGAGACAGGATCGTCCCCGAGCAGTACTTC
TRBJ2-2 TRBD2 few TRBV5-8 CASSFVTSGRPTGELFF TGTGCCAGCAGCTTTGTGACTAGCGGGAGGCCCACCGGGGAGCTGTTTTTT
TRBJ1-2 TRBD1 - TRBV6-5 CASSYGGQGDGYTF TGTGCCAGCAGTTACGGGGGGCAGGGGGATGGCTACACCTTC
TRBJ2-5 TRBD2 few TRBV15 CATQRGRLETQYF TGTGCCACCCAGCGGGGGCGTTTGGAGACCCAGTACTTC
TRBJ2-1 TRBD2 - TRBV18 CASSLNAGGPYNEQFF TGTGCCAGCTCACTGAATGCGGGAGGCCCCTACAATGAGCAGTTCTTC
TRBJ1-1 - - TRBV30 CAWNSSPGQKNTEAFF TGTGCCTGGAACTCTAGCCCCGGGCAGAAGAACACTGAAGCTTTCTTT
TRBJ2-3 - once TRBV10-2 CASSDRWEGGTDTQYF TGCGCCAGCAGTGATAGGTGGGAGGGGGGGACAGATACGCAGTATTTT
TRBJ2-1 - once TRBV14 CASSQVLDNEQFF TGTGCCAGCAGCCAAGTACTAGACAATGAGCAGTTCTTC
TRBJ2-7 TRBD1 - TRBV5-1 CASSLGTGRYEQYF TGCGCCAGCAGCTTGGGGACAGGCAGGTACGAGCAGTACTTC
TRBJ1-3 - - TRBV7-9 CASSSEYTIYF TGTGCCAGCAGCTCGGAGTACACCATATATTTT
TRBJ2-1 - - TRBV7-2 CASSLRLNNEQFF TGTGCCAGCAGCTTACGACTAAACAATGAGCAGTTCTTC
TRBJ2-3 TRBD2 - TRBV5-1 CASSLAGGWDTQYF TGCGCCAGCAGCCTAGCGGGAGGGTGGGATACGCAGTATTTT
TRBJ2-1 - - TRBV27 CASSLPGAYNEQFF TGTGCCAGCAGTTTACCAGGGGCCTACAATGAGCAGTTCTTC
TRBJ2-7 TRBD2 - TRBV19 CASSIASLAGHEQYF TGTGCCAGTAGTATAGCCTCCCTAGCGGGGCACGAGCAGTACTTC
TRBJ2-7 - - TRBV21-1 CASSKALNRALYEQYF TGTGCCAGCAGCAAAGCGCTTAACAGGGCCCTCTACGAGCAGTACTTC
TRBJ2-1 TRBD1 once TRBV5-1 CASSLAGTGTHNEQFF TGCGCCAGCAGCTTGGCCGGGACAGGGACCCACAATGAGCAGTTCTTC
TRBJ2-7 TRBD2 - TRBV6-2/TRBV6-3 CASSYRAGGPYEQYF TGTGCCAGCAGTTACAGAGCGGGAGGGCCCTACGAGCAGTACTTC
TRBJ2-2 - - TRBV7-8 CASSLAPGQTNTGELFF TGTGCCAGCAGCTTAGCGCCGGGACAAACGAACACCGGGGAGCTGTTTTTT
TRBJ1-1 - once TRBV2 CASVSEQGTEAFF TGTGCCAGCGTGTCCGAACAGGGCACTGAAGCTTTCTTT
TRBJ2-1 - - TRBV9 CASSPNPLTGNEQFF TGTGCCAGCAGCCCCAATCCATTAACAGGGAATGAGCAGTTCTTC
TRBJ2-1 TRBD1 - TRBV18 CASRQGVDNEQFF TGTGCCAGCCGACAGGGCGTCGACAATGAGCAGTTCTTC
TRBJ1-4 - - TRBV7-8 CASSTQGFSNEKLFF TGTGCCAGCAGCACCCAGGGATTTTCTAATGAAAAACTGTTTTTT
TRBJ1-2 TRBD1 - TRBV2 CASSEGQGQYYGYTF TGTGCCAGCAGCGAAGGACAGGGCCAATACTATGGCTACACCTTC
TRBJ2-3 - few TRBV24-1 CATSDFRADTQYF TGTGCCACCAGTGATTTCAGGGCAGATACGCAGTATTTT
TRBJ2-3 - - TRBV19 CASSYGQLTDTQYF TGTGCCAGTAGTTACGGACAGCTCACAGATACGCAGTATTTT
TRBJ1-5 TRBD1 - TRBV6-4 CASIPLGDRGFGRPQHF TGTGCCAGCATTCCCCTGGGGGACAGGGGCTTTGGGCGGCCCCAGCATTTT
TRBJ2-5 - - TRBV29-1 CSVEGGLLSETQYF TGCAGCGTTGAAGGGGGACTTCTTTCGGAGACCCAGTACTTC
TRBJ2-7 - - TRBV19 CASSTPRDNSYEQYF TGTGCCAGTAGCACCCCCCGGGACAACTCCTACGAGCAGTACTTC
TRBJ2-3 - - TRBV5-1 CASSLGSPADTQYF TGCGCCAGCAGCCTTGGGAGTCCCGCAGATACGCAGTATTTT
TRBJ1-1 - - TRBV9 CASSPRGNTEAFF TGTGCCAGCAGCCCAAGGGGAAACACTGAAGCTTTCTTT
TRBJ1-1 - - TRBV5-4 CASNSRGGVVAFF TGTGCCAGCAACTCGAGGGGGGGTGTCGTGGCTTTCTTT
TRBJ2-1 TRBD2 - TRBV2 CASSGGVGTSGIRSYNEQFF TGTGCCAGCAGTGGGGGGGTCGGGACTAGCGGGATACGATCCTACAATGAGCAGTTCTTC
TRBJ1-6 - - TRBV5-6 CASSYGSTLHF TGTGCCAGCAGCTACGGGTCGACCCTCCACTTT